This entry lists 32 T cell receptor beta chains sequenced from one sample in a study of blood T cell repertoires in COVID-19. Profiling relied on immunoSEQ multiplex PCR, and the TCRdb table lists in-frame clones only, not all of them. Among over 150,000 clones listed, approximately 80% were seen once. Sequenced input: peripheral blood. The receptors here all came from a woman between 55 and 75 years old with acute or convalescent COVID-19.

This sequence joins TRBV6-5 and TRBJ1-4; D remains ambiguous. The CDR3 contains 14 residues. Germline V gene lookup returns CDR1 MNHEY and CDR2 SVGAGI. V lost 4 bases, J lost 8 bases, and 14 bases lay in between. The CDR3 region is CASSSPRTGEKLFF. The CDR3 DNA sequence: TGTGCCAGCAGTTCCCCTCGGACGGGGGAAAAACTGTTTTTT.

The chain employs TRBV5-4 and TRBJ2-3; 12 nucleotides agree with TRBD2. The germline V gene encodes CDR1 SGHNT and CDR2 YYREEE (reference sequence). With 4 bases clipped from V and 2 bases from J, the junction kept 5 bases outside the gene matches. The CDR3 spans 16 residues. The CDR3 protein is CASSPTSGRYTDTQYF. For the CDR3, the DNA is TGTGCCAGCAGCCCGACTAGCGGGAGATACACAGATACGCAGTATTTT. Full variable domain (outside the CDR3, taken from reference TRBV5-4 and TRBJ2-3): ETGVTQSPTHLIKTRGQQVTLRCSSQSGHNTVSWYQQALGQGPQFIFQYYREEENGRGNFPPRFSGLQFPNYSSELNVNALELDDSALYLCASSPTSGRYTDTQYFGPGTRLTVL.

CDR3 loop: CSVEGPSDTQYF. CDR3 nucleotides: TGCAGCGTTGAAGGGCCCTCTGATACGCAGTATTTT. This chain uses TRBV29-1 with TRBJ2-3; unclear D gene. Germline CDR1 SQVTM, CDR2 ANQGSEA. The V gene lost 1 base and the J gene lost 6 bases, with 8 bases spanning the gap. CDR3 length equals 12 residues.

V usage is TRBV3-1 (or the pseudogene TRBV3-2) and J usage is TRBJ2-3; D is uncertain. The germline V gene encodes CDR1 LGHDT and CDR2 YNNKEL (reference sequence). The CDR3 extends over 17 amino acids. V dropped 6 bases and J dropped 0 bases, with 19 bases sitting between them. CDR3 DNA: TGTGCCAGCAGTTCCCGGGTCATCCGTGCTAGCACAGATACGCAGTATTTT. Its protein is CASSSRVIRASTDTQYF.

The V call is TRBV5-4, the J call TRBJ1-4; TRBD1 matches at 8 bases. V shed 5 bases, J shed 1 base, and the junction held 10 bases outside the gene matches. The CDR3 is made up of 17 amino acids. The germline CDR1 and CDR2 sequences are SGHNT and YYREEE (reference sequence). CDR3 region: CASSTGQGLGTNEKLFF. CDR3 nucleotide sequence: TGTGCCAGCAGTACCGGACAGGGATTAGGAACTAATGAAAAACTGTTTTTT.

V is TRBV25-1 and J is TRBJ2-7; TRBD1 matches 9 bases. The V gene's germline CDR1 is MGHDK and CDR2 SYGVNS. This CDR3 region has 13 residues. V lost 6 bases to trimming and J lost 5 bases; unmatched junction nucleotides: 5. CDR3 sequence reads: CASRDRGRDEQYF. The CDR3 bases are TGTGCCAGCAGGGACAGGGGCAGAGACGAGCAGTACTTC.

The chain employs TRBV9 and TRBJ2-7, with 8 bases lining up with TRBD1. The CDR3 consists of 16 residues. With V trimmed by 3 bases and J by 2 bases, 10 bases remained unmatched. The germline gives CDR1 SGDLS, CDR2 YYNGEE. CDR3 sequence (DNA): TGTGCCAGCAGCGCTGGACCGGGACAGGCGACCTACGAGCAGTACTTC. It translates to CASSAGPGQATYEQYF.

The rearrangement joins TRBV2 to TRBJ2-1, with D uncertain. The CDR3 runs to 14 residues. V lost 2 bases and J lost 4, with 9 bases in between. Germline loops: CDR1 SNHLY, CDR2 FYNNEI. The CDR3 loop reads CASSEIPGYNEQFF. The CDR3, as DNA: TGTGCCAGCAGTGAAATTCCCGGGTACAATGAGCAGTTCTTC.

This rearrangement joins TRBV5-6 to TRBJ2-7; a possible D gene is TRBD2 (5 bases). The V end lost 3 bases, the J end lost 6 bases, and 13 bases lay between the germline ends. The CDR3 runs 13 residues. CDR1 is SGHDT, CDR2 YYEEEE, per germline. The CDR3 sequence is CASSSGGFIEQYF. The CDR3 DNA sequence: TGTGCCAGCAGCTCCGGAGGTTTCATCGAGCAGTACTTC.

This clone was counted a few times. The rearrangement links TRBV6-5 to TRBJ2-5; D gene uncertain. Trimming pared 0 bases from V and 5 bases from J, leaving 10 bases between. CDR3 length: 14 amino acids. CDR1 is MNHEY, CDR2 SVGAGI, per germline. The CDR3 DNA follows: TGTGCCAGCAGTTACTCCCATTCCCATGAGACCCAGTACTTC. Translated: CASSYSHSHETQYF.

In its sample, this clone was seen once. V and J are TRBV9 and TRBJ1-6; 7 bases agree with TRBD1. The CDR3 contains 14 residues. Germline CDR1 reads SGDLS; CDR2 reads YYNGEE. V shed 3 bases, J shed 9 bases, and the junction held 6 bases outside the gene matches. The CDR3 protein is CASSGGTVSSPLHF. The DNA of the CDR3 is TGTGCCAGCAGCGGAGGGACAGTCAGTTCACCCCTCCACTTT.

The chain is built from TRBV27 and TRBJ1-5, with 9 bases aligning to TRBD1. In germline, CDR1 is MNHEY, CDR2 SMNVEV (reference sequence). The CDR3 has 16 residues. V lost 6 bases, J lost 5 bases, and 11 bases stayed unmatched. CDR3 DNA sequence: TGTGCCAGCAGCCGAGGGCCGGACAGGGGTCATCAGCCCCAGCATTTT. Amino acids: CASSRGPDRGHQPQHF.

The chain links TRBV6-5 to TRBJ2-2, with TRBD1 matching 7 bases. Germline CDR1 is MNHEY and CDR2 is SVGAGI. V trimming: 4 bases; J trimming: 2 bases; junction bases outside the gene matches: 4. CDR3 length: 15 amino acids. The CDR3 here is CASSSGQLNTGELFF. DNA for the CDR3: TGTGCCAGCAGTTCGGGACAGCTTAACACCGGGGAGCTGTTTTTT.

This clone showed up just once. In nucleotides, the CDR3 is TGCGCCAGCAGCCAGGACAGGGGAGGTGGGGACATTCAGTACTTC. It encodes CASSQDRGGGDIQYF. The chain uses TRBV4-1 and TRBJ2-4; TRBD1 matches 9 bases. Germline V gives CDR1 MGHRA, CDR2 YSYEKL. The CDR3 is made up of 15 amino acids. Trimming took 3 bases from V and 8 from J; bases not matched to a gene: 8.

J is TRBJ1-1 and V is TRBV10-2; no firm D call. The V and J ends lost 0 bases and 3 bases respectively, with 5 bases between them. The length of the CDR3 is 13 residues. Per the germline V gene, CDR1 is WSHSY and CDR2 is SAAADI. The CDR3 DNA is TGCGCCAGCAGTGAGTCGAGAGACACTGAAGCTTTCTTT. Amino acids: CASSESRDTEAFF.

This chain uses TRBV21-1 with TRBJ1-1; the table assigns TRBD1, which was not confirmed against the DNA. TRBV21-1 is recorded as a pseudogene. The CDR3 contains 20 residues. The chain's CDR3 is CASSNRCSFRGQGMPCEAFF. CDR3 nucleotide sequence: TGTGCCAGCAGCAACCGGTGCTCTTTTAGGGGACAGGGAATGCCATGCGAAGCTTTCTTT.

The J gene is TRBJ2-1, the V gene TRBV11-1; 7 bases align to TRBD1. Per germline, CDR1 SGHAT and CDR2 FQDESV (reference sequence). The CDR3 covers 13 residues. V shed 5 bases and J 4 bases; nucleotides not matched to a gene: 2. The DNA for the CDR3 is TGTGCCAGCAGCGTGGACAGGTACAATGAGCAGTTCTTC. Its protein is CASSVDRYNEQFF.

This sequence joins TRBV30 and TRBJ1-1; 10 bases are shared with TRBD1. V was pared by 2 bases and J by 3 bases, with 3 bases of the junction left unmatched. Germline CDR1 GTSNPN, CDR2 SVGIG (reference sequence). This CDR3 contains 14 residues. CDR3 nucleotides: TGTGCCTGGAGTTTAGACAGGGGGCACACTGAAGCTTTCTTT. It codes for CAWSLDRGHTEAFF. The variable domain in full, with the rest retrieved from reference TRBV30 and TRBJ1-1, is SQTIHQWPATLVQPVGSPLSLECTVEGTSNPNLYWYRQAAGRGLQLLFYSVGIGQISSEVPQNLSASRPQDRQFILSSKKLLLSDSGFYLCAWSLDRGHTEAFFGQGTRLTVV.

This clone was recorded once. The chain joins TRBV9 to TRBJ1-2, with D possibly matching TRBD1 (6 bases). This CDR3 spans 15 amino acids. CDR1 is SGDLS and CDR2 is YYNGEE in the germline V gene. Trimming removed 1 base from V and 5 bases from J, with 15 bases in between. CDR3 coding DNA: TGTGCCAGCAGCGTAACTAGGGGGTCCACATATGGCTACACCTTC. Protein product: CASSVTRGSTYGYTF.

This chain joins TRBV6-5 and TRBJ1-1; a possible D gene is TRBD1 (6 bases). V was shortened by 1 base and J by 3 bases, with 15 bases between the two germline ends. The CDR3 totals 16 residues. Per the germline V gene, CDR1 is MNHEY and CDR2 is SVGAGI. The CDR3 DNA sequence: TGTGCCAGCAGTTACTTGGCAGGGGTTTTCGACACTGAAGCTTTCTTT. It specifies CASSYLAGVFDTEAFF.

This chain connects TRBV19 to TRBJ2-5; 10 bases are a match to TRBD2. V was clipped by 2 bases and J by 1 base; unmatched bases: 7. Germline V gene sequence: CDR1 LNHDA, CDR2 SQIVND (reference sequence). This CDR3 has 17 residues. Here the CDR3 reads CASSITAGGPGQETQYF. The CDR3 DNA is TGTGCCAGTAGTATAACAGCGGGGGGGCCTGGCCAAGAGACCCAGTACTTC.

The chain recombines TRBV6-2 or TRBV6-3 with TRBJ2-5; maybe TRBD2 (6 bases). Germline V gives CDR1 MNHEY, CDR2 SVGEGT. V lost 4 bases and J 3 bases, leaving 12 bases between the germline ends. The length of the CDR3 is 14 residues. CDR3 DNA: TGTGCCAGCAGTTCCATAGCGGCCAAAGAGACCCAGTACTTC. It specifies CASSSIAAKETQYF.

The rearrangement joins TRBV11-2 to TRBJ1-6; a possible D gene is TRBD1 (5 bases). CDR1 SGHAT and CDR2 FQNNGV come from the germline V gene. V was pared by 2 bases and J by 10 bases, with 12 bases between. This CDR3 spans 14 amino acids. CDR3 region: CASSLIQGKSPLHF. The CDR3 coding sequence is TGTGCCAGCAGCTTAATCCAGGGCAAGTCACCCCTCCACTTT.

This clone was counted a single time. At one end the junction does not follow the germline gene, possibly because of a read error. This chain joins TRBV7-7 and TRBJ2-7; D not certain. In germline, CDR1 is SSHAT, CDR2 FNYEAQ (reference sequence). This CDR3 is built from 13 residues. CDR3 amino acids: CASSLGQNYEQYF. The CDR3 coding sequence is TGTGCTAGCAGCTTAGGTCAAAACTACGAGCAGTACTTC. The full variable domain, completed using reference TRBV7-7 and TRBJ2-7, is GAGVSQSPRYKVTKRGQDVTLRCDPISSHATLYWYQQALGQGPEFLTYFNYEAQPDKSGLPSDRFSAERPEGSISTLTIQRTEQRDSAMYRCASSLGQNYEQYFGPGTRLTVT.

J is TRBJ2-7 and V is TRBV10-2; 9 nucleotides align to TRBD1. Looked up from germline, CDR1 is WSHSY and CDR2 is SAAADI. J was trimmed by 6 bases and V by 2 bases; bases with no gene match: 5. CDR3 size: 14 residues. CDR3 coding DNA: TGCGCCAGCAGTGAGGCCGGGACAGGGCTCGAGCAGTACTTC. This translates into CASSEAGTGLEQYF.

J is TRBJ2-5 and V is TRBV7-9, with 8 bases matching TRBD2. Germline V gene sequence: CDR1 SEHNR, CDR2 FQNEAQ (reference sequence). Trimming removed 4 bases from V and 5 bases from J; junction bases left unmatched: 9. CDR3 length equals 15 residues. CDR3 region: CASSSPTGGLETQYF. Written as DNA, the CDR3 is TGTGCCAGCAGCTCTCCCACGGGGGGGCTGGAGACCCAGTACTTC.

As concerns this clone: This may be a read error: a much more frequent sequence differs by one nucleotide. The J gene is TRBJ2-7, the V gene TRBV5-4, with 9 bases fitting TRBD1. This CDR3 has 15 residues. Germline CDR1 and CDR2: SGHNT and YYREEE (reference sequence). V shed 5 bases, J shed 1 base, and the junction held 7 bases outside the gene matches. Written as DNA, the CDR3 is TGTGCCAGCAGTTACACCGGGACAGGGTCCTACGAGCAGTACTTC. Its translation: CASSYTGTGSYEQYF. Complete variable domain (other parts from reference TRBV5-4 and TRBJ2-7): ETGVTQSPTHLIKTRGQQVTLRCSSQSGHNTVSWYQQALGQGPQFIFQYYREEENGRGNFPPRFSGLQFPNYSSELNVNALELDDSALYLCASSYTGTGSYEQYFGPGTRLTVT.

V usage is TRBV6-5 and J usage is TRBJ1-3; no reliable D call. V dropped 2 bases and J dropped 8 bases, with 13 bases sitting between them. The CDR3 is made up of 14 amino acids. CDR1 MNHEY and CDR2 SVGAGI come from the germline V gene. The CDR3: CASSYLGLVDTIYF. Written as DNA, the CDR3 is TGTGCCAGCAGTTACCTCGGACTCGTCGACACCATATATTTT.

CDR3 DNA: TGTGCAAGTCGCTTAACTGGGGAGAGGCAGCCCCAGCATTTT. Translating gives CASRLTGERQPQHF. The rearrangement uses TRBV12-2 and TRBJ1-5. TRBV12-2 is given as a pseudogene. The CDR3 is made up of 14 amino acids.

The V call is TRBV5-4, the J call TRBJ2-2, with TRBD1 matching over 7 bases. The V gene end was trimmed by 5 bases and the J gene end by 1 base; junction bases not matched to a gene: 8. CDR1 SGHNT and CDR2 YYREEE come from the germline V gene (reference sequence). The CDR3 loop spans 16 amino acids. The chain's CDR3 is CASRPRTGRNTGELFF. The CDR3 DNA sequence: TGTGCCAGCAGACCCAGGACAGGACGGAACACCGGGGAGCTGTTTTTT.

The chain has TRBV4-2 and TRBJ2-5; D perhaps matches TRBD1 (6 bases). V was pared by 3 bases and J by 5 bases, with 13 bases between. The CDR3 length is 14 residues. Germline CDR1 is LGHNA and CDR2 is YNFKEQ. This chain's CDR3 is CASSQGASGETQYF. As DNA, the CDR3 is TGTGCCAGCAGCCAGGGGGCCTCGGGGGAGACCCAGTACTTC.

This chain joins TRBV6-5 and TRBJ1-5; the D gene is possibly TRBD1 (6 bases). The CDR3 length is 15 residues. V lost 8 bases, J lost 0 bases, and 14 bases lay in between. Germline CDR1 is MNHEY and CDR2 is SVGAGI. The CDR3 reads CASSKGGASNQPQHF. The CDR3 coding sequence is TGTGCCAGCTCCAAAGGGGGTGCTAGCAATCAGCCCCAGCATTTT.